This T cell receptor (beta chain) was documented in a study of blood T cell repertoires in COVID-19. This CDR3 spans 13 amino acids. Trimming stripped 4 bases from V and 1 base from J, with 7 bases between. Germline V CDR1 and CDR2: KGHSH, LQKENI. Profiled with immunoSEQ multiplex PCR; TCRdb holds only in-frame clones, not every one. The data contain about 50,000 clones, around 93% of them singletons. The sample was peripheral blood. This chain links TRBV18 with TRBJ1-1, with a possible D match to TRBD1 (5 bases). This sequence was found in a man aged 45 to 65 with active COVID-19. CDR3: CASSLQENTEAFF. DNA of the CDR3: TGTGCCAGCTCACTACAGGAGAACACTGAAGCTTTCTTT.